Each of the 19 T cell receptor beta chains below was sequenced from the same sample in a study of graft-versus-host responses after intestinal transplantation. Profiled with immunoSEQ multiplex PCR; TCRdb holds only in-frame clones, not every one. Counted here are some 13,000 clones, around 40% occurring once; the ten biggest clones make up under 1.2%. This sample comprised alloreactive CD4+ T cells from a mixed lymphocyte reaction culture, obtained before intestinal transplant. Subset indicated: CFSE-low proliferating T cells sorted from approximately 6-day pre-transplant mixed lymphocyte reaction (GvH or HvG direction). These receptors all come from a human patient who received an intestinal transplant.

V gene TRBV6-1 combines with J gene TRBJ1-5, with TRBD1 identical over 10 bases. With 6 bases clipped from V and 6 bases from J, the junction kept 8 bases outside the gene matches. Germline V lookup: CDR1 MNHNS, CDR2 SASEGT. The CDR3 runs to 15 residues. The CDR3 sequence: CASRLGQGFAQPQHF. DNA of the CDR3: TGTGCCAGCAGATTGGGACAGGGGTTTGCTCAGCCCCAGCATTTT.

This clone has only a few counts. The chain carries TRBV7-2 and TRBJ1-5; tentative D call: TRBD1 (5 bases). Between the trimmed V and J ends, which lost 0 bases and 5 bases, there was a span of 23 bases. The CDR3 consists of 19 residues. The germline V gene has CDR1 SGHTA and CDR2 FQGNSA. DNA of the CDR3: TGTGCCAGCAGCTTAGCAAGGGGCAGGGAGGGTTCGATGGATCAGCCCCAGCATTTT. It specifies CASSLARGREGSMDQPQHF.

In nucleotides, the CDR3 is TGCGCCAGCAGCCAAGGGGGCGGATACAATGAGCAGTTCTTC. It codes for CASSQGGGYNEQFF. The rearrangement uses TRBV4-3 and TRBJ2-1, with a possible D match to TRBD1 (5 bases). The CDR3 sequence is 14 residues long. In germline, CDR1 is LGHNA, CDR2 YSLEER. V dropped 1 base and J dropped 4 bases, with 8 bases sitting between them.

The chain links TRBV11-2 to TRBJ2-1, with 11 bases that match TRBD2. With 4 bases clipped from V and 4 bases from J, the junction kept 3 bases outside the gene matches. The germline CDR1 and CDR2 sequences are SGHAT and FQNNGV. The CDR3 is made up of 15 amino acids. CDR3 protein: CASSYSGGAYNEQFF. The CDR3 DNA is TGTGCCAGCAGCTATAGCGGGGGGGCTTACAATGAGCAGTTCTTC.

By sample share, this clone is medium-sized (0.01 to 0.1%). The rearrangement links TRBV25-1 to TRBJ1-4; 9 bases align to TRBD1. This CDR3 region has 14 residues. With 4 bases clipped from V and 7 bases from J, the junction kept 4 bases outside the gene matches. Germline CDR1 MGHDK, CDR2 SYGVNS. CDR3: CASSAGQGFEKLFF. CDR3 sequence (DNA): TGTGCCAGCAGTGCGGGACAGGGCTTTGAAAAACTGTTTTTT.

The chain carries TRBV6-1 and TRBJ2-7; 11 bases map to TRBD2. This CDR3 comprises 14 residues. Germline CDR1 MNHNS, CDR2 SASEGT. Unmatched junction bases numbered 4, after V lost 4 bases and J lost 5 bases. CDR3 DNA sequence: TGTGCCAGCAGTGTAGCGGGGGGGCCACACGAGCAGTACTTC. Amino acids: CASSVAGGPHEQYF.

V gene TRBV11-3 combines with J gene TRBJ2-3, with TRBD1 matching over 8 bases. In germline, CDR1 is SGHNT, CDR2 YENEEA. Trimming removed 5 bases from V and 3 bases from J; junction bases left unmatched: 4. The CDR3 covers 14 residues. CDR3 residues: CASSPGQGTDTQYF. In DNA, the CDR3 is TGTGCCAGCAGCCCCGGACAGGGAACAGATACGCAGTATTTT.

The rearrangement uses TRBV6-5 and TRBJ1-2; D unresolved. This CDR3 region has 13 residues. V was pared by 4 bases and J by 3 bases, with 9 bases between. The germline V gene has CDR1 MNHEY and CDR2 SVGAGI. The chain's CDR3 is CASSSPPHYGYTF. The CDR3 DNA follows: TGTGCCAGCAGTTCTCCCCCCCACTATGGCTACACCTTC.

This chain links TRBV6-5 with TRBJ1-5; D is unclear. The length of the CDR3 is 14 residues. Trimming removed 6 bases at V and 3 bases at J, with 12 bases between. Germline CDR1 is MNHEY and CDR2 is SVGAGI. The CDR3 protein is CASRPGGINQPQHF. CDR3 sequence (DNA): TGTGCCAGCAGACCCGGCGGCATCAATCAGCCCCAGCATTTT.

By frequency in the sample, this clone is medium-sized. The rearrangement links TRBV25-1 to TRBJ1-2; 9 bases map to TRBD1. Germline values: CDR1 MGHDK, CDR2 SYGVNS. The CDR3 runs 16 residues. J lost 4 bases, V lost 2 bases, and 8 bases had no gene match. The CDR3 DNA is TGTGCCAGCAGTGAAACGAGGACAGGGGATACCTATGGCTACACCTTC. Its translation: CASSETRTGDTYGYTF.

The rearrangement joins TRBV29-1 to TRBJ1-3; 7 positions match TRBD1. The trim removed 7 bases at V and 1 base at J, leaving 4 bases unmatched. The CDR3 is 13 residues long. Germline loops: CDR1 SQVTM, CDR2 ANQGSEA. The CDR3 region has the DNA TGCAGCGCCTTGACAGGGTCTGGAAACACCATATATTTT. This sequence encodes CSALTGSGNTIYF. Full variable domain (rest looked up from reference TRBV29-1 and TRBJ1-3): SAVISQKPSRDICQRGTSLTIQCQVDSQVTMMFWYRQQPGQSLTLIATANQGSEATYESGFVIDKFPISRPNLTFSTLTVSNMSPEDSSIYLCSALTGSGNTIYFGEGSWLTVV.

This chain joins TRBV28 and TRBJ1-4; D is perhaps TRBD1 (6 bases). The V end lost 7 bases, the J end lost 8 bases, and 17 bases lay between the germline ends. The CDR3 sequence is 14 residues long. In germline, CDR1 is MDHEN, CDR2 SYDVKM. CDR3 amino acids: CASKPGGPAEKLFF. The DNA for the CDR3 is TGTGCCAGCAAACCGGGGGGGCCTGCGGAAAAACTGTTTTTT.

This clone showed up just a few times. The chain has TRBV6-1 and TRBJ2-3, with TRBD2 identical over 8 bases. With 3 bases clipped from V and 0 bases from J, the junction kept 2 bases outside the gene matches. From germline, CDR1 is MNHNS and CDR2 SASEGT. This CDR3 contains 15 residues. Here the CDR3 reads CASSDLAGSTDTQYF. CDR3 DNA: TGTGCCAGCAGTGACTTAGCGGGGAGCACAGATACGCAGTATTTT.

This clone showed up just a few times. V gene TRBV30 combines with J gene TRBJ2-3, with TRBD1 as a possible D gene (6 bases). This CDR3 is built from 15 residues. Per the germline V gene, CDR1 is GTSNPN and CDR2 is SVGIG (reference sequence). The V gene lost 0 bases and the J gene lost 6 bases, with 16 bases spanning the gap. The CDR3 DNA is TGTGCCTGGAGTGTAGGGGGTAGTGGCTGGGATACGCAGTATTTT. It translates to CAWSVGGSGWDTQYF.

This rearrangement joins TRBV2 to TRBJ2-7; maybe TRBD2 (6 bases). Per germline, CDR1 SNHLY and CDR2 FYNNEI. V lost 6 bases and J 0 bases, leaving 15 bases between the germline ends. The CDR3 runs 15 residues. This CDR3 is CASSSAGGPSYEQYF. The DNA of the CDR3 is TGTGCCAGCAGCTCAGCCGGGGGTCCCTCCTACGAGCAGTACTTC.

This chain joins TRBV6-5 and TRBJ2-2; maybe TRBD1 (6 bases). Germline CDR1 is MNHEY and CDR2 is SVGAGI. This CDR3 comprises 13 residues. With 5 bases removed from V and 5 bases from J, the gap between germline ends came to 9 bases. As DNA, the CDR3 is TGTGCCAGCAGTAAACAGGGAACCGGGGAGCTGTTTTTT. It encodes CASSKQGTGELFF.

CDR3 sequence: CASTVGGANSYEQYF. In nucleotides, the CDR3 is TGTGCCAGTACGGTTGGGGGGGCCAACTCCTACGAGCAGTACTTC. The chain uses TRBV19 and TRBJ2-7; D may be TRBD2 (7 bases). Trimming pared 7 bases from V and 0 bases from J, leaving 16 bases between. Looked up from germline, CDR1 is LNHDA and CDR2 is SQIVND (reference sequence). CDR3 length: 15 amino acids.

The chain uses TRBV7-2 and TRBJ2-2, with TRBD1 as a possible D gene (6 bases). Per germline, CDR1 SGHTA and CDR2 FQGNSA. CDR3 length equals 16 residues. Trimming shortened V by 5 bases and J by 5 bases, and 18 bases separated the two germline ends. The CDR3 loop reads CASSLEVPGVTGELFF. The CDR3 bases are TGTGCCAGCAGCCTCGAGGTTCCAGGGGTGACCGGGGAGCTGTTTTTT.

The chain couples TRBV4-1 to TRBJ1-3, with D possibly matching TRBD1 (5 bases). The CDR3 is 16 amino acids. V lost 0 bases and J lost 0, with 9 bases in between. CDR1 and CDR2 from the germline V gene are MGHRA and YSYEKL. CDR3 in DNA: TGCGCCAGCAGCCAAGATACGGGGGTCTCTGGAAACACCATATATTTT. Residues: CASSQDTGVSGNTIYF.